The 4 T cell receptor beta chains below all came from one sample that was sequenced in a study of monozygotic twins with inflammatory bowel disease. Reprocessing the 5' RACE reads, TCRdb reports a single entry for every CDR3 protein and omits DNA. The table lists more than 300,000 distinct CDR3 sequences. Sequencing was performed on blood. Receptors were obtained from a human donor with ulcerative colitis or Crohn's disease, or a healthy co-twin of an affected twin (not recorded which).

The chain employs TRBV9 and TRBJ2-7; the D call of TRBD1 rests on TCRdb alone, since no DNA is present to check it. The length of the CDR3 is 15 residues. Germline CDR1 reads SGDLS; CDR2 reads YYNGEE. The CDR3 spells CASSPRTSGTHEQYF.

The chain employs TRBV7-9 and TRBJ2-7; lacking DNA, the TRBD1 call made by TCRdb goes unchecked. This CDR3 spans 16 amino acids. Germline CDR1 SEHNR, CDR2 FQNEAQ (reference sequence). CDR3 sequence: CASSLGFGDRFYEQYF.

The rearrangement joins TRBV7-9 to TRBJ2-1; no DNA is available, so the TRBD1 call from TCRdb remains unchecked. CDR3 length: 16 amino acids. Germline values: CDR1 SEHNR, CDR2 FQNEAQ (reference sequence). The CDR3 spells CASSNNGGSGFRWEFF. The full variable domain, rest sourced from reference TRBV7-9 and TRBJ2-1, is DTGVSQNPRHKITKRGQNVTFRCDPISEHNRLYWYRQTLGQGPEFLTYFQNEAQLEKSRLLSDRFSAERPKGSFSTLEIQRTEQGDSAMYLCASSNNGGSGFRWEFFGPGTRLTVL.

The CDR3 loop is CASSLQRTVNTGELFF. This chain connects TRBV18 to TRBJ2-2; lacking DNA, the TRBD1 call made by TCRdb goes unchecked. CDR1 is KGHSH and CDR2 is LQKENI in the germline V gene. The CDR3 length is 16 residues.